This T cell receptor (beta chain) was identified in a study of blood T cell repertoires in COVID-19. Study-wide background: The study drew acute and convalescent COVID-19 samples from the United States, Italy and Spain. PBMCs, B-cell-depleted T cells, or T cells were the source of the cDNA or gDNA that made up the material.

The recovered donors of Cohort 3 showed two negative PCRs, clearance, or symptom resolution. Authors' methods: Reference gene primer amplification in the assay estimated nucleated cell counts. Method: immunoSEQ multiplex PCR; TCRdb's copy keeps in-frame clones and lacks some. Clone size and the V and J calls come from that table; the DNA yielded D and trimming. The profile covers around 390,000 clones, with roughly 89% appearing a single time and approximately 9.3% taken by the ten largest. This CDR3 has 17 amino acids. V was cut by 3 bases and J by 7 bases, with 22 bases left in between. Germline V gene data show CDR1 as SGHRS and CDR2 as YFSETQ.

The clonotype originates from a woman aged 45-65 years who had recovered from COVID-19. The genes are TRBV5-1 and TRBJ2-2; D possibly corresponds to TRBD1 (6 bases). Sequenced material: PBMCs or T cells enriched from blood (not recorded which). CDR3 DNA: TGCGCCAGCAGCTCGGACGGGGACATCACTCGTGGCGGGGAGCTGTTTTTT. Its translation: CASSSDGDITRGGELFF.